This T cell receptor beta chain was obtained from a study of CD8 T cells in Susac syndrome. Across the study: At the time of blood draw, patients with Susac syndrome were therapy-naive, receiving corticosteroids, or receiving intravenous immunoglobulin alone. Study-level findings and limits: The CD4+ T cell repertoires from Susac syndrome exhibited no clonal expansion.

Note on this clonotype: Its antigen is not identified.

CDR3 length: 12 residues. From germline, CDR1 is SGHTA and CDR2 FQGNSA. V lost 5 bases, J lost 8 bases, and 12 bases lay in between. From blood CD8+ and CD4+ T cells, TCR beta sequences were generated. With random hexamers, 0.5 to 1 ug RNA was reverse transcribed. One entry per CDR3 protein results from TCRdb running MiXCR on the immunoSEQ multiplex PCR reads. This sample has around 200,000 distinct CDR3 sequences, with about 93% found just once. Sample: CD4+ T cells from PBMCs. The sequence was obtained from a human donor with Susac syndrome. The chain recombines TRBV7-2 with TRBJ1-2; D gene unclear. For the CDR3, the DNA is TGTGCCAGCAGCCTATCAACTACCGGCTACACCTTC. It is translated as CASSLSTTGYTF.